This TCR beta chain was sequenced during a study of CD8+ T cells in alopecia areata. Study observations and caveats: There were also resident alphabeta T cells of normal skin sequenced in scalp samples.

In the case of this clone: What it binds is unknown.

Lesional scalp tissue (obtained by punch biopsy) and peripheral blood were collected from alopecia areata patients. The CDR3 consists of 15 residues. CDR1 is SNHLY and CDR2 is FYNNEI in the germline V gene. Trimming removed 2 bases at V and 1 base at J, with 10 bases between. Isolated RNA was reverse transcribed into cDNA used as the sequencing template. Here immunoSEQ multiplex PCR was the method, and the copy in TCRdb shows in-frame clones only, minus some. In the table there are more than 95,000 clones, 47% of which are singletons. The source is a human donor with alopecia areata. The sequencing sample was made of NKG2D-low CD8+ T cells sorted from blood. The gene calls are TRBV2 and TRBJ2-3, with D uncertain. The CDR3 region is CASSEFGSGTDTQYF. The CDR3 DNA reads as TGTGCCAGCAGTGAATTTGGCAGCGGCACAGATACGCAGTATTTT.